Shown below are 13 T cell receptor beta chains from a single sample sequenced in a study of T cells in Graves' hyperthyroidism and ophthalmopathy. Researchers amplified the TCR beta CDR3 regions from RNA transcripts. The HTBI primer set was used in a first-round RT-PCR of the TCR CDR3. TCRdb analysed the multiplex PCR reads with MiXCR anew, one entry per CDR3 protein. This table has around 600,000 distinct CDR3 sequences, around 15% appearing once. The specimen sequenced was blood. The origin of the receptors is a woman between 40 and 55 years old with Graves' ophthalmopathy.

This clonotype was picked up many times. The chain links TRBV11-2 to TRBJ2-1; 9 bases match TRBD2. The CDR3 is 16 amino acids. The J segment lost 5 bases and the V segment lost 5 bases, leaving 10 bases of the junction unmatched. Looked up from germline, CDR1 is SGHAT and CDR2 is FQNNGV. The CDR3 here is CASSPSVAGGNNEQFF. The CDR3, as DNA: TGTGCCAGCAGCCCCTCCGTGGCGGGGGGGAACAATGAGCAGTTCTTC.

The sample holds many counts of this clonotype. The gene calls are TRBV5-1 and TRBJ2-1; 11 bases map to TRBD1. The CDR3 runs to 15 residues. V shed 5 bases, J shed 2 bases, and the junction held 3 bases outside the gene matches. The germline V gene encodes CDR1 SGHRS and CDR2 YFSETQ. CDR3 sequence (DNA): TGCGCCAGCAGTAGGACAGGGGGCGCCTACAATGAGCAGTTCTTC. It translates to CASSRTGGAYNEQFF.

This clonotype has ten or more counts. The chain combines TRBV2 with TRBJ2-1, with 12 bases identical to TRBD2. Germline CDR1 is SNHLY and CDR2 is FYNNEI. V was pared by 7 bases and J by 6 bases, with 4 bases of the junction left unmatched. The CDR3 has 14 residues. The CDR3 region has the DNA TGTGCCAGCACCGGACTAGCGGGGTTCAATGAGCAGTTCTTC. Its translation is CASTGLAGFNEQFF.

This clonotype turned up a few times. The chain is built from TRBV28 and TRBJ1-6, with 8 bases identical to TRBD1. Unmatched junction bases numbered 6, after V lost 6 bases and J lost 5 bases. The germline gives CDR1 MDHEN, CDR2 SYDVKM. CDR3 length: 15 amino acids. The DNA for the CDR3 is TGTGCCAGCAGACGGGCAGGGGGCAATAATTCACCCCTCCACTTT. Translation gives CASRRAGGNNSPLHF.

This clonotype has at least ten counts. This chain connects TRBV28 to TRBJ2-7; 7 positions match TRBD1. This CDR3 has 16 amino acids. J lost 3 bases, V lost 4 bases, and 12 bases had no gene match. Germline values: CDR1 MDHEN, CDR2 SYDVKM. CDR3 in DNA: TGTGCCAGCAGTTCGAAGGCGTACACAGGGGACTACGAGCAGTACTTC. This codes for CASSSKAYTGDYEQYF.

This clonotype has ten or more counts. The rearrangement links TRBV18 to TRBJ2-3; 8 nucleotides agree with TRBD1. After removal of 0 bases from V and 1 base from J, the junction contained 3 bases not matched to a gene. Germline CDR1 is KGHSH and CDR2 is LQKENI. This CDR3 has 16 amino acids. CDR3: CASSPPAQGGTDTQYF. The CDR3 DNA sequence: TGTGCCAGCTCACCACCGGCACAGGGGGGCACAGATACGCAGTATTTT.

This clonotype was detected only a few times. V and J are TRBV18 and TRBJ1-1; D perhaps matches TRBD1 (5 bases). Germline-derived CDR1 and CDR2 are KGHSH and LQKENI. Trimming took 1 base from V and 9 from J, leaving 15 bases between them. The CDR3 covers 14 residues. In DNA, the CDR3 is TGTGCCAGCTCACCACGAGACGCTCAGGGTAAAGCTTTCTTT. Amino acid sequence: CASSPRDAQGKAFF.

V usage is TRBV6-1 and J usage is TRBJ1-2; possibly TRBD1 for D (6 bases). The V end was cut by 2 bases, the J end by 8 bases, with 12 bases between. The CDR3 extends over 13 amino acids. The germline gives CDR1 MNHNS, CDR2 SASEGT. CDR3 DNA sequence: TGTGCCAGCAGTGAACTTGCAGGGGAGGGCTACACCTTC. Translating it yields CASSELAGEGYTF.

V gene TRBV27 combines with J gene TRBJ2-2; D might be TRBD1 (6 bases). Between the trimmed V and J ends, which lost 5 bases and 10 bases, there was a span of 14 bases. Germline V gene data show CDR1 as MNHEY and CDR2 as SMNVEV (reference sequence). There are 13 residues in the CDR3. CDR3 nucleotides: TGTGCCAGCAGTGACCTTACAGGGTTGGAGCTGTTTTTT. Its translation is CASSDLTGLELFF.

This clonotype has a count of ten or more. The rearrangement uses TRBV7-9 and TRBJ1-1; D ambiguous. The CDR3 spans 14 residues. The V end lost 2 bases, the J end lost 0 bases, and 7 bases lay between the germline ends. Per the germline V gene, CDR1 is SEHNR and CDR2 is FQNEAQ (reference sequence). CDR3 loop: CASSLPLLNTEAFF. CDR3 DNA: TGTGCCAGCAGCTTACCCCTCTTGAACACTGAAGCTTTCTTT.

The chain joins TRBV5-1 to TRBJ1-2; perhaps TRBD1 as D (6 bases). V dropped 0 bases and J dropped 6 bases, with 9 bases sitting between them. This CDR3 comprises 13 residues. Germline V gene sequence: CDR1 SGHRS, CDR2 YFSETQ. The CDR3 loop is CASSLVGGDGYTF. The CDR3, as DNA: TGCGCCAGCAGCTTGGTCGGGGGCGATGGCTACACCTTC.

There are a few counts of this clonotype. The chain is built from TRBV6-1 and TRBJ2-3, with 8 bases that match TRBD2. The CDR3 is made up of 18 amino acids. V lost 4 bases and J lost 0; bases outside the gene matches: 12. Germline-derived CDR1 and CDR2 are MNHNS and SASEGT. Here the CDR3 DNA reads TGTGCCAGCAGTGCGGGATCTCTAGCGGGCGGGAGCACAGATACGCAGTATTTT. Amino acids: CASSAGSLAGGSTDTQYF.

In its sample, this clonotype was seen many times. The chain has TRBV3-1 and TRBJ2-1, with 8 bases lining up with TRBD2. The CDR3 has 15 residues. The germline V gene has CDR1 LGHDT and CDR2 YNNKEL (reference sequence). The ends lost 0 bases at V and 6 bases at J; junction bases unmatched: 4. This chain's CDR3 is CASSQEGAGGNEQFF. The CDR3 DNA sequence: TGTGCCAGCAGCCAAGAGGGGGCGGGGGGCAATGAGCAGTTCTTC.